The entry that follows covers one TCR beta chain sequence. These data are taken from a study of beta chain features in type 1 diabetes. Expressed TCRB transcripts got sequenced, as all isolated RNA was reverse transcribed. The method was immunoSEQ multiplex PCR; TCRdb's version includes in-frame clones alone and lacks a portion of them. The profile shows hundreds of thousands of clones, about 32% of them singletons. The germline V gene encodes CDR1 MNHEY and CDR2 SVGAGI. V trimming: 6 bases; J trimming: 1 base; junction bases outside the gene matches: 5. The CDR3 loop spans 14 amino acids. This chain links TRBV6-5 with TRBJ1-1, with 7 bases that match TRBD1. The sequenced material came from naive CD4+ T cells from blood. The sequence was obtained from a young man in good health. This CDR3 reads CASRPGQRNTEAFF. The CDR3 DNA follows: TGTGCCAGCAGGCCGGGACAGAGGAACACTGAAGCTTTCTTT.